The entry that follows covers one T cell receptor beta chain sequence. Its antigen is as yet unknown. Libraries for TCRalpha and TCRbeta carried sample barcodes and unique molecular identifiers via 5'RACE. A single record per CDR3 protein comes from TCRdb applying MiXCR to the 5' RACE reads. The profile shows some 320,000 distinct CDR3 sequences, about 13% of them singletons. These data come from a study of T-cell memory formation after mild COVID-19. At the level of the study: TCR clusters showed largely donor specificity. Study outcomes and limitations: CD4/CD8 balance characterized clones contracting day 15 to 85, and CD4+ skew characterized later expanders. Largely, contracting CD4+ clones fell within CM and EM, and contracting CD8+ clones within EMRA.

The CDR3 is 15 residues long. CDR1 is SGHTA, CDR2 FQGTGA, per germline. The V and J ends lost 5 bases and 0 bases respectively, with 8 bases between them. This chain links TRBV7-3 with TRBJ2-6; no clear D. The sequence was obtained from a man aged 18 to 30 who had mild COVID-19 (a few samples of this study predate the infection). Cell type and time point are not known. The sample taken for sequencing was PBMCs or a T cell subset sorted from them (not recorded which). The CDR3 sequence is CASSPQISGANVLTF. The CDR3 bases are TGTGCCAGCAGCCCACAAATCTCTGGGGCCAACGTCCTGACTTTC.